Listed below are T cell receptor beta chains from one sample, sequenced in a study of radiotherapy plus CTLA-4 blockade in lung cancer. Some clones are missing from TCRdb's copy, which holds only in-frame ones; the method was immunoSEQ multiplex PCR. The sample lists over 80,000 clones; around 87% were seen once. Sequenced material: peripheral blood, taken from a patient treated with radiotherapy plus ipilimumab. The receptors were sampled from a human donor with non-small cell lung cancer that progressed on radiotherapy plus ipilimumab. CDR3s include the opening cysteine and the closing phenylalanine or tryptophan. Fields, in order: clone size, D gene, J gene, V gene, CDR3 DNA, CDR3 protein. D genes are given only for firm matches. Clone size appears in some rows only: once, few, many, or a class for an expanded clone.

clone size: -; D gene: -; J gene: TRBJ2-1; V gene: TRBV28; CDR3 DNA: TGTGCCAGCAGTCCGCTGGACGGAGGCTCCTACAATGAGCAGTTCTTC; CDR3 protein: CASSPLDGGSYNEQFF
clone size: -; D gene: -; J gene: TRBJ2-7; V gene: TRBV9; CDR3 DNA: TGTGCCAGCAGCGTAGCTCCAGGACAGAACTCCTACGAGCAGTACTTC; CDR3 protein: CASSVAPGQNSYEQYF
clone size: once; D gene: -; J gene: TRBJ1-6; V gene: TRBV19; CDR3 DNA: TGTGCCACAAAACAGGGCCTAGAACTTAATTCACCCCTCCACTTT; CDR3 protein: CATKQGLELNSPLHF
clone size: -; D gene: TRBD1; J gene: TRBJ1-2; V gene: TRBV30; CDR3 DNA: TGTGCCTGCATGTGGGACAGGGGTTTCTATGGCTACACCTTC; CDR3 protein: CACMWDRGFYGYTF
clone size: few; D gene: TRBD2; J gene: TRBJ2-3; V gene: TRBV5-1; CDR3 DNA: TGCGCCAGCAGCTTCGGGGGGGCGTCAGATACGCAGTATTTT; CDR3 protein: CASSFGGASDTQYF
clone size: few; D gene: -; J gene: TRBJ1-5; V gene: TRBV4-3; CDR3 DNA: TGCGCCAGCAGCCAGGGCAATCAGCCCCAGCATTTT; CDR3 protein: CASSQGNQPQHF
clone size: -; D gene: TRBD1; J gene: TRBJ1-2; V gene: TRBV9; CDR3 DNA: TGTGCCAGCAGCGGACAGGGGGCCCACTATGGCTACACCTTC; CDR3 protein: CASSGQGAHYGYTF
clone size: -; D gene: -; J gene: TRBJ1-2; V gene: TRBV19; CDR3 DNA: TGTGCCAGCTTGAGACGGGCAGACTCTAACTATGGCTACACCTTC; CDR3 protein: CASLRRADSNYGYTF
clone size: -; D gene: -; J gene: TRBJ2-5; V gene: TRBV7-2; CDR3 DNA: TGTGCCAGCAGCCGTAAAACCGGGAGACCGGAAGAGACCCAGTACTTC; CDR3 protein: CASSRKTGRPEETQYF
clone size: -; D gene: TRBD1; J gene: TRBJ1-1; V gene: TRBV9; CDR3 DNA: TGTGCCAGCAGCGCTATCGACAGGGGCACTGAGGCTTTCTTT; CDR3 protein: CASSAIDRGTEAFF
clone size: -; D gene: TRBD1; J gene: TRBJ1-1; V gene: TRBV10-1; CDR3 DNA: TGCGCCAGCAGTTCCAACCGGGACAGGGGGAACACTGAAGCTTTCTTT; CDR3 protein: CASSSNRDRGNTEAFF
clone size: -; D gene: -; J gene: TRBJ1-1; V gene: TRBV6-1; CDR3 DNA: TGTGCCAGCAGTGGAGGGGTATCTGCCTCTGAAGCTTTCTTT; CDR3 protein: CASSGGVSASEAFF
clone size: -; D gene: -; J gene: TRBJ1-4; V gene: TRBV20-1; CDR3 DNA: TGCAGTGCTACAAAAGACACAGAACTGTTTTTT; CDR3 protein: CSATKDTELFF
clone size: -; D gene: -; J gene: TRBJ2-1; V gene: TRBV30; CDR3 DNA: TGTGCCTGGAGTGCCCAAAGCAATGAGCAGTTCTTC; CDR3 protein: CAWSAQSNEQFF
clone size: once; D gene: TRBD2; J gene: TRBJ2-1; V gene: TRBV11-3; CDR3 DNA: TGTGCCAGTGGAGCGGGAGGCACCTACAATGAGCAGTTCTTC; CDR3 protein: CASGAGGTYNEQFF
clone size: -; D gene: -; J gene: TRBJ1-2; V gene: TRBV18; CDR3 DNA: TGTGCCAGCTCATCTCGAGGGGCGGACCTCTATGGCTACACCTTC; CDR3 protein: CASSSRGADLYGYTF
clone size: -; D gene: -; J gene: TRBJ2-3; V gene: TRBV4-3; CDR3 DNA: TGCGCCAGCAGCCAAGATCTCCCCGGAGGGGGCAGCACAGATACGCAGTATTTT; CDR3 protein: CASSQDLPGGGSTDTQYF
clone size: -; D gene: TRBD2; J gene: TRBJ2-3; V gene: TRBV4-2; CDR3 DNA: TGTGCCAGCAGCCAAGAGTGGAGGCTAGCGGTCACAGATACGCAGTATTTT; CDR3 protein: CASSQEWRLAVTDTQYF
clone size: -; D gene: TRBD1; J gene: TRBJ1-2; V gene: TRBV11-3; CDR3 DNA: TGTGCCAGCAGCTACCAGGGGGCGAGAGGCTACACCTTC; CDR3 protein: CASSYQGARGYTF
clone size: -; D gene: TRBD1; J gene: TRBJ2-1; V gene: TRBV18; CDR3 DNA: TGTGCCAGCTCATCGACAGGGTACAATGAGCAGTTCTTC; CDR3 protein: CASSSTGYNEQFF
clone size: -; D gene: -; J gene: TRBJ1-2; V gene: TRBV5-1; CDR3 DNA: TGCGCCAGCAGCTTGGGGCAGGGTGGCGGCTACACCTTC; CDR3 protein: CASSLGQGGGYTF
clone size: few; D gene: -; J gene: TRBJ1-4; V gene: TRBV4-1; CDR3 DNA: TGCGCCAGCAGCCAAGAGTTGGGAAGGGCAACTAATGAAAAACTGTTTTTT; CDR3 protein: CASSQELGRATNEKLFF
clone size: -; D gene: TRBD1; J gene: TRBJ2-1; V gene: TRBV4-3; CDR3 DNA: TGCGCCAGCAGCCAAGCGGACAGGGACTACAATGAGCAGTTCTTC; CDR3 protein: CASSQADRDYNEQFF
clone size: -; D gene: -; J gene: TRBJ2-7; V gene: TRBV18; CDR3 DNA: TGTGCCAGCTCACCTTCCGGGATCACAAGCTCCTACGAGCAGTACTTC; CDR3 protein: CASSPSGITSSYEQYF
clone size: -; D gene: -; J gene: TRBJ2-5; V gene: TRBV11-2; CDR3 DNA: TGTGCCAGCAGCGGGCGGACTGGACCCCGAGAGACCCAGTACTTC; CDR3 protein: CASSGRTGPRETQYF
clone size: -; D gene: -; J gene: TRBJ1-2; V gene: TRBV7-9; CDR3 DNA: TGTGCCAGCAGCTTAGGACAGCTCACCTATGGCTACACCTTC; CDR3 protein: CASSLGQLTYGYTF
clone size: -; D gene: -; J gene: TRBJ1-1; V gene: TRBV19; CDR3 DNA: TGTGCCAGTAGTTCCGGACAGAACACTGAAGCTTTCTTT; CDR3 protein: CASSSGQNTEAFF
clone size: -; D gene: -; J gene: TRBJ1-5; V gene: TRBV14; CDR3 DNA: TGTGCCAGCAGCCAAGGACTATCAGGATCCCAGCATTTT; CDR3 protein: CASSQGLSGSQHF
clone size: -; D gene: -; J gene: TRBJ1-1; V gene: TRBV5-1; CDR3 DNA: TGCGCCAGCAGCTTGACAAGATCGAACACTGAAGCTTTCTTT; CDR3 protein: CASSLTRSNTEAFF
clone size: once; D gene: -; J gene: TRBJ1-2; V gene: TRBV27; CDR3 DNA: TGTGCCAGCAGTCCCCGATTTAACTATGGCTACACCTTC; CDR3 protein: CASSPRFNYGYTF
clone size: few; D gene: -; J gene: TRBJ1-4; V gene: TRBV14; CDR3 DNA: TGTGCCAGCAGCCAGGCTAATGAAAAACTGTTTTTT; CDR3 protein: CASSQANEKLFF
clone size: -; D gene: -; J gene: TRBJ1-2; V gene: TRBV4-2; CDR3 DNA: TGTGCCAGCAGCCCCCCCACAGCCGATCCTAACTATGGCTACACCTTC; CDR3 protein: CASSPPTADPNYGYTF
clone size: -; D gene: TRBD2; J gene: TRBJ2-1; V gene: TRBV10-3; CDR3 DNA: TGTGCCATCAGGGCTAGCGGCGGCAATGAGCAGTTCTTC; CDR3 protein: CAIRASGGNEQFF
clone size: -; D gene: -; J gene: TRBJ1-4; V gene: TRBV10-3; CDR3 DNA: TGTGCCATCAGTGAGTCCCCATCGGCCAATGAAAAACTGTTTTTT; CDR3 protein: CAISESPSANEKLFF
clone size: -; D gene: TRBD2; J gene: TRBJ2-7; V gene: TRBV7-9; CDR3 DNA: TGTGCCAGCAGCTTACTAGCGGGAGCCGACGAGCAGTACTTC; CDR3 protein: CASSLLAGADEQYF
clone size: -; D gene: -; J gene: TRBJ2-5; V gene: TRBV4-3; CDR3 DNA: TGCGCCAGCAGCCAAGGGCCCAGCAGGGTGGGAGAGACCCAGTACTTC; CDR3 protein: CASSQGPSRVGETQYF
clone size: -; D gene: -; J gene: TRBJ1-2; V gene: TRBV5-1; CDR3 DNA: TGCGCCAGCAGCTCTCCTCTAGGAGATGGCTACACCTTC; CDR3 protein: CASSSPLGDGYTF
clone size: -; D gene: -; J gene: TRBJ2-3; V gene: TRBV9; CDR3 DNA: TGTGCCAGCAGCGCTGGACGTACCGATACGCAGTATTTT; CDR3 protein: CASSAGRTDTQYF
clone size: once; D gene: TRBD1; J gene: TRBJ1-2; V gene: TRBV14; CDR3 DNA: TGTGCCAGCAGCCAAGATGCGGGGACAGTCTATGGCTACACCTTC; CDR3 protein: CASSQDAGTVYGYTF
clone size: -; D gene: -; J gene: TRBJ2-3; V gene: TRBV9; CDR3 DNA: TGTGCCAGCAGCGTAGGGGTGAGCACAGATACGCAGTATTTT; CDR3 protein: CASSVGVSTDTQYF